The source of this TCR beta chain is a study of CXCR3-negative and CXCR3-positive naive CD8 T cells. Naive cells were sorted as CD45RO-, CCR7+, CD27+ and CD95-. The CDR3 spans 15 residues. The V gene's germline CDR1 is ENHRY and CDR2 SYGVKD. Researchers prepared the TRB cDNA libraries using 5' RACE with UMI labels. TCRdb reanalyzed the 5' RACE reads and collapses them to one entry per CDR3 protein, without DNA. The sample totals fewer than 95,000 distinct CDR3 sequences. This TCR derives from a human donor in good health. Some clones in this sample may be carry-over from other donors' samples. Sequenced: naive CXCR3- CD8+ T cells from blood. Subset indicated: CD45RO-CCR7+CD27+CD95- naive CD8+ T cells lacking CXCR3 (TNR3-). The rearrangement joins TRBV10-3 to TRBJ2-3; there is no DNA to check the TCRdb D call of TRBD1. The CDR3 here is CAISEGIGSTDTQYF.